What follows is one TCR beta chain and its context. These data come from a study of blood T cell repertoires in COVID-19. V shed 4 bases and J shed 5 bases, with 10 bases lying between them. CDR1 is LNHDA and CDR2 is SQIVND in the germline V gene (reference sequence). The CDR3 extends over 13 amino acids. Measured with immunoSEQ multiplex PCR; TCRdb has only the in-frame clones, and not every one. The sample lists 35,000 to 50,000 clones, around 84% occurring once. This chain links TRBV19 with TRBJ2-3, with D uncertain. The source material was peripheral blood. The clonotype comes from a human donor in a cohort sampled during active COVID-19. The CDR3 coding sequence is TGTGCCAGTAGTACAAATGGTAGAGATACGCAGTATTTT. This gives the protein CASSTNGRDTQYF.